Shown below are 14 T cell receptor beta chains from a single sample sequenced in a study of OX40 agonist ivuxolimab in advanced cancers. Produced via immunoSEQ multiplex PCR; TCRdb's table is partial and in-frame only. This repertoire shows around 56,000 clones, 82% found once; its top ten account for roughly 3.7%. The sequenced sample was CD4+ or CD8+ T cells sorted from blood, obtained in a trial of the OX40 agonist ivuxolimab. These receptors originate from an adult with an advanced solid tumor such as melanoma, head and neck, liver or kidney cancer.

This sequence joins TRBV28 and TRBJ2-6; TRBD1 is a possible D gene (6 bases). CDR3 length equals 18 residues. In germline, CDR1 is MDHEN, CDR2 SYDVKM. The V end was cut by 3 bases, the J end by 1 base, with 16 bases between. The CDR3 spells CASSFKTGFQSGANVLTF. As DNA, the CDR3 is TGTGCCAGCAGTTTTAAGACAGGTTTCCAATCTGGGGCCAACGTCCTGACTTTC. Complete variable domain (other parts from reference TRBV28 and TRBJ2-6): DVKVTQSSRYLVKRTGEKVFLECVQDMDHENMFWYRQDPGLGLRLIYFSYDVKMKEKGDIPEGYSVSREKKERFSLILESASTNQTSMYLCASSFKTGFQSGANVLTFGAGSRLTVL.

The DNA of the CDR3 is TGCGCCAGCAGCTTGGCGACCTCGACGGGAGCCAAAAACATTCAGTACTTC. As protein: CASSLATSTGAKNIQYF. The chain carries TRBV5-1 and TRBJ2-4, with unresolved D. V was clipped by 0 bases and J by 0 bases, with 13 bases between them. Germline CDR1 and CDR2: SGHRS and YFSETQ. The CDR3 is 17 residues long.

The chain joins TRBV2 to TRBJ1-6; maybe TRBD1 (6 bases). This CDR3 is 14 amino acids long. The V and J ends lost 5 bases and 7 bases respectively, with 12 bases between them. Looked up from germline, CDR1 is SNHLY and CDR2 is FYNNEI. This chain's CDR3 is CASSLGQTNSPLHF. The DNA for the CDR3 is TGTGCCAGCAGTCTTGGACAGACGAATTCACCCCTCCACTTT.

This clone came up once. The chain uses TRBV28 and TRBJ1-2; D gene ambiguous. Per germline, CDR1 MDHEN and CDR2 SYDVKM. The CDR3 spans 15 residues. V lost 4 bases and J lost 0, with 12 bases in between. The CDR3 DNA is TGTGCCAGCAGTTCCCCGAAGCGAACTAACTATGGCTACACCTTC. Translating it yields CASSSPKRTNYGYTF.

The chain carries TRBV7-2 and TRBJ2-2, with 12 bases fitting TRBD2. Germline CDR1 is SGHTA and CDR2 is FQGNSA. V trimming: 1 base; J trimming: 4 bases; junction bases outside the gene matches: 7. CDR3 length: 18 amino acids. CDR3 sequence reads: CASSLGTSGGFVTGELFF. The CDR3 DNA sequence: TGTGCCAGCAGCTTAGGAACTAGCGGGGGGTTCGTCACCGGGGAGCTGTTTTTT.

V usage is TRBV11-3 and J usage is TRBJ1-6; perhaps TRBD1 as D (6 bases). V lost 5 bases and J lost 5, with 10 bases in between. There are 14 residues in the CDR3. CDR1 is SGHNT and CDR2 is YENEEA in the germline V gene. The CDR3 loop is CASSPGQHNSPLHF. In nucleotides, the CDR3 is TGTGCCAGCAGCCCCGGACAGCATAATTCACCCCTCCACTTT.

The chain combines TRBV11-2 with TRBJ1-1; the D is unclear. Germline assignment: CDR1 SGHAT and CDR2 FQNNGV. V was trimmed by 0 bases and J by 4 bases, leaving 12 bases between them. This CDR3 region has 15 residues. The CDR3 DNA sequence: TGTGCCAGCAGCTTAGACGAGGGTGCGGGCACTGAAGCTTTCTTT. Its protein is CASSLDEGAGTEAFF.

V and J are TRBV19 and TRBJ1-5; the D gene is possibly TRBD1 (6 bases). Germline CDR1 reads LNHDA; CDR2 reads SQIVND (reference sequence). V gave up 7 bases and J gave up 3 bases, with 16 bases separating them. The CDR3 is 15 amino acids. CDR3 nucleotide sequence: TGTGCCAGTACGTCGTACAGGACAGACAATCAGCCCCAGCATTTT. Translation gives CASTSYRTDNQPQHF.

This chain uses TRBV6-5 with TRBJ2-2; 8 bases fit TRBD1. The CDR3 loop spans 15 amino acids. The ends lost 7 bases at V and 2 bases at J; junction bases unmatched: 6. Germline V gives CDR1 MNHEY, CDR2 SVGAGI. The CDR3 DNA follows: TGTGCCAGCAACGACAGGGGAAAAAACACCGGGGAGCTGTTTTTT. Amino acids: CASNDRGKNTGELFF.

This chain connects TRBV29-1 to TRBJ2-2; TRBD2 aligns across 12 bases. The CDR3 consists of 16 residues. V dropped 6 bases and J dropped 5; count of bases not matched to a gene: 10. Germline loops: CDR1 SQVTM, CDR2 ANQGSEA. The CDR3 loop is CSVGGLLAGGTGELFF. CDR3 in DNA: TGCAGCGTGGGAGGTTTACTAGCGGGAGGTACCGGGGAGCTGTTTTTT.

The chain links TRBV11-2 to TRBJ2-1, with TRBD2 matching over 7 bases. V was pared by 5 bases and J by 15 bases, with 13 bases of the junction left unmatched. Per germline, CDR1 SGHAT and CDR2 FQNNGV. The CDR3 consists of 13 residues. The CDR3: CASSPGWRELMFF. The DNA of the CDR3 is TGTGCCAGCAGCCCCGGGTGGCGGGAGTTAATGTTCTTC.

This chain uses TRBV27 with TRBJ2-5; weak D call: TRBD1 (6 bases). Germline lookup yields CDR1 MNHEY and CDR2 SMNVEV (reference sequence). The CDR3 is made up of 15 amino acids. The V end lost 5 bases, the J end lost 0 bases, and 13 bases lay between the germline ends. CDR3 coding DNA: TGTGCCAGCAGTGCAGGGGTTGGGTACCAAGAGACCCAGTACTTC. It is translated as CASSAGVGYQETQYF.

This clone was counted between two and nine times. This rearrangement joins TRBV1 to TRBJ1-6; TRBD1 is the table's D call, not checked against the DNA. TRBV1 is a pseudogene locus. This CDR3 contains 14 residues. CDR3 residues: CTSSPGQGYSPLHF. In nucleotides, the CDR3 is TGCACCAGCAGCCCGGGACAGGGATATTCACCCCTCCACTTT.

The V call is TRBV5-4, the J call TRBJ2-6; D possibly corresponds to TRBD2 (6 bases). Between the trimmed V and J ends, which lost 4 bases and 1 base, there was a span of 12 bases. This CDR3 is 16 amino acids long. The germline V gene encodes CDR1 SGHNT and CDR2 YYREEE (reference sequence). In nucleotides, the CDR3 is TGTGCCAGCAGCCCCCCTCGGGGGTCTGGGGCCAACGTCCTGACTTTC. Encoded protein: CASSPPRGSGANVLTF. The entire variable domain, with the rest obtained from reference TRBV5-4 and TRBJ2-6, is as follows: ETGVTQSPTHLIKTRGQQVTLRCSSQSGHNTVSWYQQALGQGPQFIFQYYREEENGRGNFPPRFSGLQFPNYSSELNVNALELDDSALYLCASSPPRGSGANVLTFGAGSRLTVL.